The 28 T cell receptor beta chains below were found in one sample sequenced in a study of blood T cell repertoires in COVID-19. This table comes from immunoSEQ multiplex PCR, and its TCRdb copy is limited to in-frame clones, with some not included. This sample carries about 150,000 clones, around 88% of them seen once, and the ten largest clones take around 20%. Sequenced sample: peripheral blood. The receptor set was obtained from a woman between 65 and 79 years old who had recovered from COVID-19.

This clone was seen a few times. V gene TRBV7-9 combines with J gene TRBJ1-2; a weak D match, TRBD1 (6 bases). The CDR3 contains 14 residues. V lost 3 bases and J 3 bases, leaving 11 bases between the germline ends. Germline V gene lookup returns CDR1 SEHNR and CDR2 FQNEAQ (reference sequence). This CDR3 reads CASSFQGLYYGYTF. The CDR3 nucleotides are TGTGCCAGCAGCTTCCAGGGGCTGTACTATGGCTACACCTTC.

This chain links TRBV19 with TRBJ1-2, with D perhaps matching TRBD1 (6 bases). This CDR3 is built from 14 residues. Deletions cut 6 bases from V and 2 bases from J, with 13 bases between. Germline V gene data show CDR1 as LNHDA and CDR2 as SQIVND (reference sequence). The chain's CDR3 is CASSDRSNNYGYTF. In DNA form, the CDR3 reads TGTGCCAGTAGCGACAGGAGCAACAACTATGGCTACACCTTC.

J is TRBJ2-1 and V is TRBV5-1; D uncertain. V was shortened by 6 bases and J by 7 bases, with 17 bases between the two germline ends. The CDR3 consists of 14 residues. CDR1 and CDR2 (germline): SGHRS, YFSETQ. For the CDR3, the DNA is TGCGCCAGCACCCCAACGACAAGTTGGAATGAGCAGTTCTTC. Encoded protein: CASTPTTSWNEQFF. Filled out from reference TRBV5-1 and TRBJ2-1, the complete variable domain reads KAGVTQTPRYLIKTRGQQVTLSCSPISGHRSVSWYQQTPGQGLQFLFEYFSETQRNKGNFPGRFSGRQFSNSRSEMNVSTLELGDSALYLCASTPTTSWNEQFFGPGTRLTVL.

The CDR3 is CASSYAGTSGANVLTF. In DNA, the CDR3 is TGTGCCAGCAGTTATGCCGGGACTAGTGGGGCCAACGTCCTGACTTTC. V usage is TRBV6-5 and J usage is TRBJ2-6; 8 bases agree with TRBD2. This CDR3 is built from 16 residues. CDR1 is MNHEY and CDR2 is SVGAGI in the germline V gene. Trimming removed 3 bases from V and 3 bases from J; junction bases left unmatched: 4.

CDR3 sequence reads: CASGFTGGNTEAFF. For the CDR3, the DNA is TGTGCTAGTGGTTTTACAGGGGGGAACACTGAAGCTTTCTTT. The chain employs TRBV12-5 and TRBJ1-1, with 8 positions matching TRBD1. Germline values: CDR1 LGHNT, CDR2 FRNRAP. CDR3 size: 14 residues. Unmatched junction bases numbered 1, after V lost 3 bases and J lost 1 base.

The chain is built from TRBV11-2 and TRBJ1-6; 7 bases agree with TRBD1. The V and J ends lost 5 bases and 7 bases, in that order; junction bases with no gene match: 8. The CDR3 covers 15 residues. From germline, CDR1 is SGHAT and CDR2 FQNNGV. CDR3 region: CASSPRQGTNSPLHF. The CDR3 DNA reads TGTGCCAGCAGCCCTCGACAGGGAACAAATTCACCCCTCCACTTT.

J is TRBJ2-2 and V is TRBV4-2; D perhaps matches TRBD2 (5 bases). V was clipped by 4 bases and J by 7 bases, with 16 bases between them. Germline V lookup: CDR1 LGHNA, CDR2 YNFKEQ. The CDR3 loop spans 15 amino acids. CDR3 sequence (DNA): TGTGCCAGCAGCCGACCGGATGTGGCGGGCGGGGAGCTGTTTTTT. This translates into CASSRPDVAGGELFF.

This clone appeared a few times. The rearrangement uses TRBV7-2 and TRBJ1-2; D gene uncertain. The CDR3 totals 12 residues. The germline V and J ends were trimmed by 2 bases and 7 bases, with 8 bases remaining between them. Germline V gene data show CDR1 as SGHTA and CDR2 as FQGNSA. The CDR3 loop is CASSLSRGGYTF. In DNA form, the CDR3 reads TGTGCCAGCAGCTTATCCCGGGGTGGCTACACCTTC.

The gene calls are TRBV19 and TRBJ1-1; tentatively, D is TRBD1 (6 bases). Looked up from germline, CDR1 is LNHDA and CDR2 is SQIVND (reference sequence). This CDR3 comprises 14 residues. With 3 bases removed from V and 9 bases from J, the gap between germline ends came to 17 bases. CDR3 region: CASSMRGGVPQAFF. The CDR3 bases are TGTGCCAGTAGTATGAGGGGGGGTGTGCCACAAGCTTTCTTT.

Here the CDR3 reads CACWPGGRGVNSPLHF. The CDR3 coding sequence is TGTGCCTGCTGGCCAGGGGGCAGGGGGGTTAATTCACCCCTCCACTTT. The gene calls are TRBV30 and TRBJ1-6, with 8 bases lining up with TRBD1. The V gene's germline CDR1 is GTSNPN and CDR2 SVGIG (reference sequence). V trimming: 6 bases; J trimming: 6 bases; junction bases outside the gene matches: 13. This CDR3 comprises 16 residues.

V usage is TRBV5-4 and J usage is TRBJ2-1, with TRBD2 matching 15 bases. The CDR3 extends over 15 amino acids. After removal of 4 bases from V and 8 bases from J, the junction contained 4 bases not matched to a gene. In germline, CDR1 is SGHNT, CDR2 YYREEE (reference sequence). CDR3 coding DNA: TGTGCCAGCAGCCGGACTAGCGGGAGGGGGGATGAGCAGTTCTTC. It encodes CASSRTSGRGDEQFF. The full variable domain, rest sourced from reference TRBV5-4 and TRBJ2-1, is ETGVTQSPTHLIKTRGQQVTLRCSSQSGHNTVSWYQQALGQGPQFIFQYYREEENGRGNFPPRFSGLQFPNYSSELNVNALELDDSALYLCASSRTSGRGDEQFFGPGTRLTVL.

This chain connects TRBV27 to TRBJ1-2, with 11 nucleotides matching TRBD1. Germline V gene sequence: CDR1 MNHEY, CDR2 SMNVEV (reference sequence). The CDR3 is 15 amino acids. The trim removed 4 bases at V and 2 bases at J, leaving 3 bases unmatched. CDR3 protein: CASSSRTGGNYGYTF. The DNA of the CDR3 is TGTGCCAGCAGTTCGAGGACAGGGGGCAACTATGGCTACACCTTC.

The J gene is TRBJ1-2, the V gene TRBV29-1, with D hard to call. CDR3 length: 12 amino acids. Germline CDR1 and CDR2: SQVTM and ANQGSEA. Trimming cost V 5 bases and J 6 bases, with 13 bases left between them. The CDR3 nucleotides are TGCAGCGTTTTGGTCCTTAGTCATGGCTACACCTTC. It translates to CSVLVLSHGYTF.

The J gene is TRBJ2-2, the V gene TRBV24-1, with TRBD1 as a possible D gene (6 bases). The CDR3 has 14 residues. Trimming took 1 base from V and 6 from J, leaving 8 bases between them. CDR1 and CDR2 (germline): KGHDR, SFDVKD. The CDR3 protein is CATSDFSGAGELFF. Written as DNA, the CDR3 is TGTGCCACCAGTGATTTCTCAGGGGCCGGGGAGCTGTTTTTT.

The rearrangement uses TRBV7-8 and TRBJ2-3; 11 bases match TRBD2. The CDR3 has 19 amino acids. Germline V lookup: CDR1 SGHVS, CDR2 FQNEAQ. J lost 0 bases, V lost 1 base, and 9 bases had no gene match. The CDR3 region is CASSLGRLAGGSSTDTQYF. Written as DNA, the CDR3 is TGTGCCAGCAGCTTAGGTCGGCTAGCGGGGGGATCTAGCACAGATACGCAGTATTTT.

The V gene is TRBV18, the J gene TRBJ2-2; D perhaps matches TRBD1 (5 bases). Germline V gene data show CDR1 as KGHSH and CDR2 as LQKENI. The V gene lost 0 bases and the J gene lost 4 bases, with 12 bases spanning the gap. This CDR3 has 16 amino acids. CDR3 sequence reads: CASSPPSAGSTGELFF. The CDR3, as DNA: TGTGCCAGCTCACCACCCTCGGCAGGGTCCACCGGGGAGCTGTTTTTT.

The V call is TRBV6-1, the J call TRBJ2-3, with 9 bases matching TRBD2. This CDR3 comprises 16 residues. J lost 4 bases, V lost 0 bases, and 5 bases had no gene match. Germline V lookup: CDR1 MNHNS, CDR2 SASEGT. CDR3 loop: CASSEAAGGPADTQYF. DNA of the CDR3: TGTGCCAGCAGTGAAGCTGCGGGGGGGCCGGCAGATACGCAGTATTTT.

Written as DNA, the CDR3 is TGTGCCAGCAGGAATCAGGGGGTTCTGGCCGAGCAGTACTTC. This encodes CASRNQGVLAEQYF. The chain joins TRBV6-6 to TRBJ2-7; TRBD1 matches at 7 bases. V lost 6 bases and J lost 6; bases outside the gene matches: 11. The CDR3 consists of 14 residues. The germline gives CDR1 MNHNY, CDR2 SVGAGI (reference sequence).

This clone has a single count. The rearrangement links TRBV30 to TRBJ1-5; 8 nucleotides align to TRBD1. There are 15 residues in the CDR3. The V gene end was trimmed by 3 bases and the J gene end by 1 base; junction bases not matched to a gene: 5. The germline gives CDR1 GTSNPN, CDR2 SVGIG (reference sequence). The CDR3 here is CAWSRNRGSNQPQHF. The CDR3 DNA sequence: TGTGCCTGGAGCCGGAACAGGGGGAGCAATCAGCCCCAGCATTTT.

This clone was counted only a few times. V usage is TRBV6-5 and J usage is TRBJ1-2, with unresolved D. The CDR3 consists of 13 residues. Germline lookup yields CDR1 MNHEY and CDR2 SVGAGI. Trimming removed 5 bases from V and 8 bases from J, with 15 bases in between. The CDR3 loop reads CASSRPEMRGYTF. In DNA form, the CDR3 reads TGTGCCAGCAGTCGACCAGAGATGAGGGGCTACACCTTC.

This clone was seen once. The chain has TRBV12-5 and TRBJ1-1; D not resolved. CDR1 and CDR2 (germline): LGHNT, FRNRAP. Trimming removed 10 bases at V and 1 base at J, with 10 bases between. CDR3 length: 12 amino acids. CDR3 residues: CATTYGNTEAFF. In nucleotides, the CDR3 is TGTGCTACCACGTACGGGAACACTGAAGCTTTCTTT.

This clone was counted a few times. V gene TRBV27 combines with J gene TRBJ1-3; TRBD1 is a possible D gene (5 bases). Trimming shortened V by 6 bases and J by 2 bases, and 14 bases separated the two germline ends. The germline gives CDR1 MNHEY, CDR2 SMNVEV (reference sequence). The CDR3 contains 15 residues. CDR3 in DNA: TGTGCCAGCAGCCTCGGACAAGGGGCTGGAAACACCATATATTTT. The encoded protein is CASSLGQGAGNTIYF.

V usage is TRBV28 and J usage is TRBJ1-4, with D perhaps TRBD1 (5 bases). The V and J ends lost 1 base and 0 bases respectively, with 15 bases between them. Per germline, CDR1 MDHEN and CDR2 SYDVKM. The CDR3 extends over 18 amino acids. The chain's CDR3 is CASSLFGGGGATNEKLFF. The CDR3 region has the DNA TGTGCCAGCAGTTTATTCGGGGGGGGTGGAGCAACTAATGAAAAACTGTTTTTT.

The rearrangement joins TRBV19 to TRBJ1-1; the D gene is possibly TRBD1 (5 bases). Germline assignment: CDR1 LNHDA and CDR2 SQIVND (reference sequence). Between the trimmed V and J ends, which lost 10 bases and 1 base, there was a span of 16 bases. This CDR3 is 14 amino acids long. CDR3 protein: CATTPGGENTEAFF. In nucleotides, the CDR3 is TGTGCCACAACCCCGGGGGGGGAGAACACTGAAGCTTTCTTT.

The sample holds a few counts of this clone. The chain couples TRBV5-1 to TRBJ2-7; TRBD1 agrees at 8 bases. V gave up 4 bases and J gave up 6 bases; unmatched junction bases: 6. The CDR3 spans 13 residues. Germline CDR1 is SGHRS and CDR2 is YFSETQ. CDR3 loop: CASSPTQGGEQYF. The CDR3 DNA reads TGCGCCAGCAGCCCGACACAGGGGGGCGAGCAGTACTTC.

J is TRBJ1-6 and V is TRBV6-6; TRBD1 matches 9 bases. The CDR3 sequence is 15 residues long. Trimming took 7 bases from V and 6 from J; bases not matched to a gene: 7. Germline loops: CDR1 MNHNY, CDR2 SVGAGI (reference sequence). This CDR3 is CASTQPGQGNSPLHF. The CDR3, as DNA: TGTGCCAGCACCCAACCGGGACAGGGTAATTCACCCCTCCACTTT.

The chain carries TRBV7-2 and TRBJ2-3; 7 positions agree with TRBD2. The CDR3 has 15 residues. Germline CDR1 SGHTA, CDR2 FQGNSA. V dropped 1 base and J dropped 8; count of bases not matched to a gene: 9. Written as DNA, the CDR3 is TGTGCCAGCAGCTTAGACGCGGGAGCGGGTGGTACGCAGTATTTT. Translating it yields CASSLDAGAGGTQYF.

CDR3 region: CASSLGSSGLEQYF. CDR3 sequence (DNA): TGCGCCAGCAGCTTGGGGTCTAGCGGCCTCGAGCAGTACTTC. V is TRBV5-1 and J is TRBJ2-7; the match to TRBD2 covers 7 bases. V was clipped by 0 bases and J by 6 bases; unmatched bases: 6. CDR1 is SGHRS and CDR2 is YFSETQ in the germline V gene. The CDR3 has 14 amino acids.